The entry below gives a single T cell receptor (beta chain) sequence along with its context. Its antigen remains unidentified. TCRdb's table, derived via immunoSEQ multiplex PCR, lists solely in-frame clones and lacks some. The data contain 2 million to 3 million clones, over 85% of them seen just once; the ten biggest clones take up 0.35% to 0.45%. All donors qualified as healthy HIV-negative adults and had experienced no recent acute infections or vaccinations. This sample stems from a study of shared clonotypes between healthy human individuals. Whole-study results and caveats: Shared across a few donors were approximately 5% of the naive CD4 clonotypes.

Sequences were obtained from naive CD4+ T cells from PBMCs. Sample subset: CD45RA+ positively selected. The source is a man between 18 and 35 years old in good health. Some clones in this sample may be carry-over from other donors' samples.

The CDR3 spells CASTGRRIGRELAASYEQYF. The CDR3 DNA follows: TGCGCCAGCACAGGGCGAAGAATTGGCAGGGAACTAGCGGCCTCCTACGAGCAGTACTTC. This chain uses TRBV10-1 with TRBJ2-7; TRBD2 matches at 8 bases. V shed 7 bases, J shed 0 bases, and the junction held 23 bases outside the gene matches. This CDR3 region has 20 residues. Germline CDR1 and CDR2: WNHNN and SYGVQD (reference sequence).